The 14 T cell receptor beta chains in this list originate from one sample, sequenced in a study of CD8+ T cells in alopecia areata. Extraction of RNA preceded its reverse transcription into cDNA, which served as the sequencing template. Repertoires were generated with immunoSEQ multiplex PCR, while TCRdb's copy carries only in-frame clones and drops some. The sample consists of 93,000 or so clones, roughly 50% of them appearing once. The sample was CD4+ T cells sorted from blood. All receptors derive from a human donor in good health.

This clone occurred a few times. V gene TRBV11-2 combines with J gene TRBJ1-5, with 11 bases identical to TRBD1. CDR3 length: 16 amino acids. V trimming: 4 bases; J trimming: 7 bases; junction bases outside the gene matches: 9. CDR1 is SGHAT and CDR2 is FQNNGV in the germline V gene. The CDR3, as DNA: TGTGCCAGCAGCTACGATGGGACAGGGGGAGGACAGCCCCAGCATTTT. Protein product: CASSYDGTGGGQPQHF.

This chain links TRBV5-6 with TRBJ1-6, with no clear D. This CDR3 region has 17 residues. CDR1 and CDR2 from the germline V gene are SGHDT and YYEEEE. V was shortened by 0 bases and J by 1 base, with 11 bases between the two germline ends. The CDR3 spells CASSLVRVESYNSPLHF. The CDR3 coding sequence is TGTGCCAGCAGCTTGGTTCGGGTAGAATCCTATAATTCACCCCTCCACTTT.

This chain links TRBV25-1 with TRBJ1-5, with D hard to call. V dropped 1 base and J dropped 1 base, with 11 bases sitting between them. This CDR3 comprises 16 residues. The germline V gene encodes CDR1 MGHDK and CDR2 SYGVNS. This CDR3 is CASSESREPSNQPQHF. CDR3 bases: TGTGCCAGCAGTGAATCAAGAGAACCAAGCAATCAGCCCCAGCATTTT. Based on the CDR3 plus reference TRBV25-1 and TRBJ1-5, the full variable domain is EADIYQTPRYLVIGTGKKITLECSQTMGHDKMYWYQQDPGMELHLIHYSYGVNSTEKGDLSSESTVSRIRTEHFPLTLESARPSHTSQYLCASSESREPSNQPQHFGDGTRLSIL.

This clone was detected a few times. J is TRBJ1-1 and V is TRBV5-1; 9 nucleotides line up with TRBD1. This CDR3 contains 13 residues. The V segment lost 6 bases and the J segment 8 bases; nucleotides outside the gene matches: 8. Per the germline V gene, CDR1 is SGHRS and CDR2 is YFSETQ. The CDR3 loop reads CASTLRDRAEAFF. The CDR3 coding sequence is TGCGCCAGCACCCTGCGGGACAGGGCCGAAGCTTTCTTT.

This chain's CDR3 is CASSYGDRANTEAFF. The CDR3 DNA is TGTGCCAGCAGTTACGGGGACAGGGCTAACACTGAAGCTTTCTTT. The V gene is TRBV6-5, the J gene TRBJ1-1, with 9 bases aligning to TRBD1. The CDR3 runs 15 residues. V shed 2 bases, J shed 2 bases, and the junction held 3 bases outside the gene matches. The germline V gene encodes CDR1 MNHEY and CDR2 SVGAGI.

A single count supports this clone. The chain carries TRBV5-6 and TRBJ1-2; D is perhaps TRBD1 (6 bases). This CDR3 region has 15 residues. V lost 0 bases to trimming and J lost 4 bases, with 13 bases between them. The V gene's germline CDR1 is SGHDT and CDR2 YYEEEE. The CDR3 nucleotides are TGTGCCAGCAGCTTGGTAGGGGGGTCGCCCTATGGCTACACCTTC. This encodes CASSLVGGSPYGYTF.

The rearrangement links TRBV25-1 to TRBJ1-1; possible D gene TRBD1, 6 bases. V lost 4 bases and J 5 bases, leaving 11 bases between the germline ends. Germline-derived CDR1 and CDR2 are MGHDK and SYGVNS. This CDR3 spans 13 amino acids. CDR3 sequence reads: CASSAPDRTEAFF. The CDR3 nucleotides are TGTGCCAGCAGTGCCCCCGACAGGACTGAAGCTTTCTTT.

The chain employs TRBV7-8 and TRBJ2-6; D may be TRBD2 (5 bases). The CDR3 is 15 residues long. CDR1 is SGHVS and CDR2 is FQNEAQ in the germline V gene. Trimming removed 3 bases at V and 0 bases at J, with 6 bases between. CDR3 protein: CASSFGSSGANVLTF. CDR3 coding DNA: TGTGCCAGCAGCTTTGGGAGCTCTGGGGCCAACGTCCTGACTTTC.

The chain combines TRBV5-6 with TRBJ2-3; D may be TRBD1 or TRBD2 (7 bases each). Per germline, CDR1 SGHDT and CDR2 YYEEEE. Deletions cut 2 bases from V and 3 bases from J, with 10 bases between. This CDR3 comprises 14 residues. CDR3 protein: CASSFRGGTDTQYF. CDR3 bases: TGTGCCAGCAGCTTCAGGGGGGGAACAGATACGCAGTATTTT. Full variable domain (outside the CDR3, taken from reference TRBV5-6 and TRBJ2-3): DAGVTQSPTHLIKTRGQQVTLRCSPKSGHDTVSWYQQALGQGPQFIFQYYEEEERQRGNFPDRFSGHQFPNYSSELNVNALLLGDSALYLCASSFRGGTDTQYFGPGTRLTVL.

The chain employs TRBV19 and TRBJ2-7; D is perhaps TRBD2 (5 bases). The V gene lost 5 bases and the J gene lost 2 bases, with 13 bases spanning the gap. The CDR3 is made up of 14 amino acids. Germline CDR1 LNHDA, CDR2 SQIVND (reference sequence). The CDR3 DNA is TGTGCCAGTAGTCTGAGAGGGTACCCCTACGAGCAGTACTTC. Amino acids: CASSLRGYPYEQYF.

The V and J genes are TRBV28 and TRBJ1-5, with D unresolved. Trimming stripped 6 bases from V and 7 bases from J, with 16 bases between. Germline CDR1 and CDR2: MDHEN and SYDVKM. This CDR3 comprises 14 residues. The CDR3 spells CASSPTPLGQPQHF. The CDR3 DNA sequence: TGTGCCAGCAGCCCCACCCCCTTGGGGCAGCCCCAGCATTTT.

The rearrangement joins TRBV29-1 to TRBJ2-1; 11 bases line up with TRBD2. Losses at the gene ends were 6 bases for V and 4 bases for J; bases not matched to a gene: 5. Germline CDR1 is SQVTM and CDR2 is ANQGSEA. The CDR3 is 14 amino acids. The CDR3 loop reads CSVGRLAGYNEQFF. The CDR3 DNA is TGCAGCGTCGGAAGACTAGCGGGGTACAATGAGCAGTTCTTC.

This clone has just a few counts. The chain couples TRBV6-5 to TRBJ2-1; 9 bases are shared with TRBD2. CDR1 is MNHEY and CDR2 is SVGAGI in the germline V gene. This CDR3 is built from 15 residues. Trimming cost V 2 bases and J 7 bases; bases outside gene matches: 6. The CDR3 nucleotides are TGTGCCAGCAGTTACGGGCGGGGGGGCCGGAATGAGCAGTTCTTC. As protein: CASSYGRGGRNEQFF.

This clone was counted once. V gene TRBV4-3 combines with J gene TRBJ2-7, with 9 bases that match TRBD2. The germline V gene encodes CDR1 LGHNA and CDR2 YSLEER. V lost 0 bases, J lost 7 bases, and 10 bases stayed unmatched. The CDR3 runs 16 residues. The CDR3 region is CASSQELAGSPGEQYF. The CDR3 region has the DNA TGCGCCAGCAGCCAAGAGCTAGCGGGGAGCCCAGGGGAGCAGTACTTC.